The 32 T cell receptor beta chains listed next were all sequenced from one sample in a study of shared T cell receptors in the human thymus. Sequencing was performed with immunoSEQ multiplex PCR; in TCRdb, only in-frame clones are kept and a portion is missing. The sample lists hundreds of thousands of clones, 75% to 80% seen once, with less than 0.015% in the top ten. These same data were also listed under a study on human thymus T cells.

Sequenced input: thymocytes. These receptor sequences come from a boy less than two years old with a congenital heart defect.

This chain links TRBV6-5 with TRBJ2-1; D may be TRBD2 (5 bases). The CDR3 is 14 amino acids. The germline V gene has CDR1 MNHEY and CDR2 SVGAGI. V lost 8 bases to trimming and J lost 6 bases, with 17 bases between them. CDR3 DNA: TGTGCCAGCTCCTCGGGAAGGGTTGGCAATGAGCAGTTCTTC. Its translation is CASSSGRVGNEQFF.

V usage is TRBV5-4 and J usage is TRBJ2-7, with TRBD2 as a possible D gene (6 bases). Trimming removed 3 bases from V and 0 bases from J, with 28 bases in between. This CDR3 region has 20 residues. Per the germline V gene, CDR1 is SGHNT and CDR2 is YYREEE (reference sequence). The CDR3 coding sequence is TGTGCCAGCAGCTCCTGGACCGGGCGGGAAATAGCCCGGAGCTCCTACGAGCAGTACTTC. This translates into CASSSWTGREIARSSYEQYF.

This clone has more than one count but fewer than ten. The chain links TRBV4-3 to TRBJ2-6, with 7 bases matching TRBD2. Germline-derived CDR1 and CDR2 are LGHNA and YSLEER. Losses at the gene ends were 4 bases for V and 0 bases for J; bases not matched to a gene: 12. This CDR3 has 19 residues. This CDR3 reads CASSPSGGGTGSGANVLTF. CDR3 DNA: TGCGCCAGCAGCCCCTCAGGCGGGGGTACGGGCTCTGGGGCCAACGTCCTGACTTTC.

The V call is TRBV29-1, the J call TRBJ1-2; weak D call: TRBD1 (6 bases). The CDR3 is 13 amino acids. With 4 bases removed from V and 4 bases from J, the gap between germline ends came to 13 bases. Looked up from germline, CDR1 is SQVTM and CDR2 is ANQGSEA. CDR3 bases: TGCAGCGTTGCAGGGGACGGTCCCTATGGCTACACCTTC. Translating gives CSVAGDGPYGYTF.

This clone appeared a few times. The chain is built from TRBV6-6 and TRBJ2-1; 8 nucleotides line up with TRBD2. The V and J ends lost 4 bases and 10 bases, in that order; junction bases with no gene match: 6. The CDR3 has 13 amino acids. Germline V gene data show CDR1 as MNHNY and CDR2 as SVGAGI (reference sequence). Written as DNA, the CDR3 is TGTGCCAGCAGTTCCCCGGGACTAGACGAGCAGTTCTTC. It encodes CASSSPGLDEQFF.

This clone was counted a single time. The genes are TRBV10-2 and TRBJ2-5; D might be TRBD2 (5 bases). Germline CDR1 reads WSHSY; CDR2 reads SAAADI. With 8 bases removed from V and 5 bases from J, the gap between germline ends came to 18 bases. The CDR3 is 14 residues long. CDR3 coding DNA: TGCGCCAGCGGCGGGCCCCCGGGGAAGGAGACCCAGTACTTC. This gives the protein CASGGPPGKETQYF.

The J gene is TRBJ1-3, the V gene TRBV14; TRBD1 matches 8 bases. The junction had 10 bases not matched to a gene; V was cut back by 0 bases and J by 0 bases. The CDR3 contains 19 residues. The germline V gene has CDR1 SGHDN and CDR2 FVKESK. This CDR3 reads CASSQDGTGQAFSGNTIYF. The CDR3 DNA is TGTGCCAGCAGCCAAGATGGAACGGGACAGGCCTTCTCTGGAAACACCATATATTTT. Drawing the rest from reference TRBV14 and TRBJ1-3, the complete variable domain is EAGVTQFPSHSVIEKGQTVTLRCDPISGHDNLYWYRRVMGKEIKFLLHFVKESKQDESGMPNNRFLAERTGGTYSTLKVQPAELEDSGVYFCASSQDGTGQAFSGNTIYFGEGSWLTVV.

The chain uses TRBV27 and TRBJ1-3; D not certain. CDR1 MNHEY and CDR2 SMNVEV come from the germline V gene (reference sequence). The V gene lost 2 bases and the J gene lost 0 bases, with 8 bases spanning the gap. This CDR3 is built from 15 residues. The CDR3 coding sequence is TGTGCCAGCAGTTTAAACAGCAGCTCTGGAAACACCATATATTTT. It yields the protein CASSLNSSSGNTIYF.

The chain has TRBV14 and TRBJ2-7, with 11 bases matching TRBD2. V gave up 1 base and J gave up 3 bases; unmatched junction bases: 8. This CDR3 region has 17 residues. CDR1 SGHDN and CDR2 FVKESK come from the germline V gene. CDR3 nucleotide sequence: TGTGCCAGCAGCCAAGGCTCCATGACTAGCGGGAACTACGAGCAGTACTTC. Translating gives CASSQGSMTSGNYEQYF.

The chain uses TRBV11-2 and TRBJ2-7; 11 bases are a match to TRBD2. V lost 5 bases and J lost 6; bases outside the gene matches: 12. This CDR3 spans 16 amino acids. Germline V gene sequence: CDR1 SGHAT, CDR2 FQNNGV. CDR3 sequence: CASSRGGVAGGPEQYF. The CDR3, as DNA: TGTGCCAGCAGCCGGGGAGGCGTAGCGGGAGGGCCCGAGCAGTACTTC.

The CDR3 reads CASSRDRGLDTQYF. CDR3 bases: TGTGCCAGCAGCAGAGACAGGGGGCTGGATACGCAGTATTTT. The chain carries TRBV21-1 and TRBJ2-3; the D call TRBD1 from the table was never checked on the DNA. TRBV21-1 is reported as a pseudogene. The CDR3 length is 14 residues.

The V call is TRBV29-1, the J call TRBJ2-7; TRBD2 aligns across 15 bases. The CDR3 totals 18 residues. Germline V lookup: CDR1 SQVTM, CDR2 ANQGSEA. V was pared by 1 base and J by 3 bases, with 10 bases of the junction left unmatched. The CDR3 is CSVEGAGLAGGLRYEQYF. CDR3 in DNA: TGCAGCGTTGAAGGAGCGGGACTAGCGGGAGGTCTCCGCTACGAGCAGTACTTC.

The chain joins TRBV12-5 to TRBJ2-7; possible D gene TRBD2, 5 bases. This CDR3 has 13 amino acids. Germline V gives CDR1 LGHNT, CDR2 FRNRAP. V was cut by 3 bases and J by 0 bases, with 6 bases left in between. The CDR3 sequence: CASGFEGSYEQYF. CDR3 in DNA: TGTGCTAGTGGTTTCGAGGGCTCCTACGAGCAGTACTTC.

V and J are TRBV4-2 and TRBJ2-7, with TRBD1 matching 8 bases. Germline assignment: CDR1 LGHNA and CDR2 YNFKEQ. The length of the CDR3 is 17 residues. J gave up 7 bases and V 0 bases, and 14 bases lay outside the gene matches. The CDR3, as DNA: TGTGCCAGCAGCCAAGATTTGTCGGGACAGGCCGCAGGAGAGCAGTACTTC. This translates into CASSQDLSGQAAGEQYF.

In this sample, this clone turned up a few times. The chain recombines TRBV19 with TRBJ2-1; D is perhaps TRBD2 (6 bases). V was pared by 6 bases and J by 11 bases, with 17 bases between. The CDR3 length is 13 residues. The germline gives CDR1 LNHDA, CDR2 SQIVND (reference sequence). The CDR3 bases are TGTGCCAGTAGACCACTAGCATCCCTTAAGCAGTTCTTC. It specifies CASRPLASLKQFF.

This chain connects TRBV27 to TRBJ2-5; D is ambiguous. The V gene lost 3 bases and the J gene lost 2 bases, with 10 bases spanning the gap. The CDR3 extends over 14 amino acids. Germline CDR1 is MNHEY and CDR2 is SMNVEV (reference sequence). The CDR3 spells CASSLSVRQETQYF. CDR3 sequence (DNA): TGTGCCAGCAGTTTGAGTGTCAGGCAAGAGACCCAGTACTTC.

This clone was detected only once. The chain uses TRBV27 and TRBJ2-7, with TRBD1 as a possible D gene (7 bases). Trimming removed 7 bases at V and 0 bases at J, with 16 bases between. Looked up from germline, CDR1 is MNHEY and CDR2 is SMNVEV (reference sequence). The CDR3 covers 15 residues. The CDR3 bases are TGTGCCAGCACCGCGGGACAGAGGAGCTCCTACGAGCAGTACTTC. Residues: CASTAGQRSSYEQYF.

This clone was detected only once. The chain uses TRBV5-4 and TRBJ1-2, with D unclear. The germline CDR1 and CDR2 sequences are SGHNT and YYREEE (reference sequence). The V and J ends lost 6 bases and 4 bases respectively, with 16 bases between them. The CDR3 loop spans 14 amino acids. The CDR3 here is CASTARADPYGYTF. CDR3 sequence (DNA): TGTGCCAGCACCGCCCGAGCGGACCCCTATGGCTACACCTTC.

This clone showed up just a few times. The V call is TRBV4-3, the J call TRBJ2-7; 9 bases align to TRBD2. The CDR3 contains 17 residues. Germline V CDR1 and CDR2: LGHNA, YSLEER. V gave up 1 base and J gave up 3 bases; unmatched junction bases: 10. This chain's CDR3 is CASSQVRLADGDYEQYF. DNA for the CDR3: TGCGCCAGCAGCCAAGTCCGACTAGCGGACGGAGACTACGAGCAGTACTTC.

This chain links TRBV9 with TRBJ2-1, with 12 nucleotides matching TRBD2. Per germline, CDR1 SGDLS and CDR2 YYNGEE. The V and J ends lost 0 bases and 2 bases, in that order; junction bases with no gene match: 0. CDR3 length: 16 residues. The CDR3 DNA sequence: TGTGCCAGCAGCGTAGGACTAGCGGGAGCCTACAATGAGCAGTTCTTC. It translates to CASSVGLAGAYNEQFF.

The gene calls are TRBV27 and TRBJ2-3, with 8 bases matching TRBD1. The germline CDR1 and CDR2 sequences are MNHEY and SMNVEV (reference sequence). The CDR3 runs to 15 residues. Unmatched junction bases numbered 7, after V lost 5 bases and J lost 3 bases. Here the CDR3 DNA reads TGTGCCAGCAGTAAGACAGGGGAAGGGACAGATACGCAGTATTTT. It is translated as CASSKTGEGTDTQYF.

The V and J genes are TRBV4-2 and TRBJ2-5; TRBD2 matches 10 bases. Germline V gene data show CDR1 as LGHNA and CDR2 as YNFKEQ. The CDR3 contains 15 residues. J lost 6 bases, V lost 1 base, and 5 bases had no gene match. CDR3 in amino acids: CASSQASGSGKTQYF. The CDR3 bases are TGTGCCAGCAGCCAAGCTAGCGGGAGCGGAAAGACCCAGTACTTC.

The rearrangement joins TRBV28 to TRBJ2-7, with 7 bases lining up with TRBD2. This CDR3 region has 15 residues. Germline CDR1 is MDHEN and CDR2 is SYDVKM. V was pared by 3 bases and J by 0 bases, with 5 bases of the junction left unmatched. CDR3 sequence (DNA): TGTGCCAGCAGTTTTGAAGGGAGGGCCTCCTACGAGCAGTACTTC. Translating gives CASSFEGRASYEQYF.

This rearrangement joins TRBV7-2 to TRBJ2-7; D is unclear. This CDR3 is 12 amino acids long. CDR1 and CDR2 (germline): SGHTA, FQGNSA. Deletions cut 4 bases from V and 3 bases from J, with 7 bases between. DNA of the CDR3: TGTGCCAGCAGCTCCTCACACTACGAGCAGTACTTC. Protein sequence: CASSSSHYEQYF.

The V gene is TRBV10-3, the J gene TRBJ2-7, with 7 bases fitting TRBD1. Looked up from germline, CDR1 is ENHRY and CDR2 is SYGVKD. CDR3 length: 16 residues. With V trimmed by 2 bases and J by 4 bases, 11 bases remained unmatched. This CDR3 is CAISEDRATGSYEQYF. Here the CDR3 DNA reads TGTGCCATCAGTGAGGACAGGGCTACCGGGTCTTACGAGCAGTACTTC.

The chain carries TRBV27 and TRBJ2-7, with a possible D match to TRBD1 (7 bases). The CDR3 runs 19 residues. Germline CDR1 and CDR2: MNHEY and SMNVEV (reference sequence). Deletions cut 5 bases from V and 1 base from J, with 27 bases between. The DNA of the CDR3 is TGTGCCAGCAGTCCATCTATAGTACCCCGGACAGGAGGGTCCTACGAGCAGTACTTC. It translates to CASSPSIVPRTGGSYEQYF.

The rearrangement uses TRBV5-1 and TRBJ2-5; TRBD2 agrees at 9 bases. Germline assignment: CDR1 SGHRS and CDR2 YFSETQ. The CDR3 has 17 amino acids. V dropped 0 bases and J dropped 0; count of bases not matched to a gene: 6. The CDR3 nucleotides read TGCGCCAGCAGCTTGGGGCTAGCGGGACCGTACCAAGAGACCCAGTACTTC. Residues: CASSLGLAGPYQETQYF.

This sequence joins TRBV6-5 and TRBJ2-1, with D perhaps matching TRBD2 (6 bases). The germline CDR1 and CDR2 sequences are MNHEY and SVGAGI. This CDR3 spans 14 amino acids. V lost 2 bases and J 5 bases, leaving 10 bases between the germline ends. CDR3: CASSYDRGNNEQFF. CDR3 coding DNA: TGTGCCAGCAGTTACGACCGGGGGAACAATGAGCAGTTCTTC.

The chain uses TRBV18 and TRBJ1-2; no definite D call. With 6 bases removed from V and 0 bases from J, the gap between germline ends came to 23 bases. CDR3 length equals 18 residues. Germline V lookup: CDR1 KGHSH, CDR2 LQKENI. CDR3 DNA sequence: TGTGCCAGCTCTCAACACAGCAAGTATGTTCCCCCTAACTATGGCTACACCTTC. It translates to CASSQHSKYVPPNYGYTF.

The chain combines TRBV27 with TRBJ2-4; D is perhaps TRBD2 (5 bases). CDR3 size: 16 residues. Trimming took off 5 bases at V and 1 base at J, with 15 bases between the two ends. Germline V gene data show CDR1 as MNHEY and CDR2 as SMNVEV (reference sequence). The DNA for the CDR3 is TGTGCCAGCAGTACTCAGCCTTCGGGGGCCAAAAACATTCAGTACTTC. Translating gives CASSTQPSGAKNIQYF.

The chain combines TRBV19 with TRBJ1-2, with D unresolved. Germline V CDR1 and CDR2: LNHDA, SQIVND (reference sequence). The CDR3 is 14 residues long. Trimming took off 6 bases at V and 0 bases at J, with 11 bases between the two ends. The CDR3, as DNA: TGTGCCAGTAGCCTCGGGGTGGCTAACTATGGCTACACCTTC. This sequence encodes CASSLGVANYGYTF.

V is TRBV4-1 and J is TRBJ1-2; 9 bases are shared with TRBD1. V lost 1 base to trimming and J lost 3 bases; unmatched junction nucleotides: 6. Germline V gene sequence: CDR1 MGHRA, CDR2 YSYEKL. The CDR3 spans 16 residues. The chain's CDR3 is CASSQGADRGDYGYTF. As DNA, the CDR3 is TGCGCCAGCAGCCAAGGGGCGGACAGGGGCGACTATGGCTACACCTTC.